This T cell receptor beta chain derives from a study of T cells in Graves' hyperthyroidism and ophthalmopathy. Study results and caveats: Ophthalmopathy got predicted by the model a median about six months before its onset.

Using RNA transcripts as the source, TCR beta CDR3 regions were amplified. The study used the HTBI primer set for a first-round RT-PCR of the TCR CDR3. Via MiXCR, TCRdb re-called the multiplex PCR reads, giving one row per CDR3 protein. Of over 700,000 distinct CDR3 sequences in the sample, over 35% were seen once. Graves' hyperthyroidism is called stable when ophthalmopathy does not progress within 18 months. The study excluded patients with uncontrolled infection, other autoimmune disease, pregnancy or lactation. Extraction of PBMCs used roughly 9.4 ml of fresh peripheral blood. Concerning this clonotype itself: Its antigen is as yet unknown.

The CDR3 loop spans 14 amino acids. CDR1 SGDLS and CDR2 YYNGEE come from the germline V gene. Unmatched junction bases numbered 3, after V lost 3 bases and J lost 3 bases. The clonotype comes from a man aged 18 to 29 with Graves' hyperthyroidism. Sequenced sample: blood. The J gene is TRBJ1-1, the V gene TRBV9; 9 nucleotides match TRBD1. CDR3 nucleotides: TGTGCCAGCAGCGCCCGGGACAGGGACACTGAAGCTTTCTTT. This codes for CASSARDRDTEAFF.